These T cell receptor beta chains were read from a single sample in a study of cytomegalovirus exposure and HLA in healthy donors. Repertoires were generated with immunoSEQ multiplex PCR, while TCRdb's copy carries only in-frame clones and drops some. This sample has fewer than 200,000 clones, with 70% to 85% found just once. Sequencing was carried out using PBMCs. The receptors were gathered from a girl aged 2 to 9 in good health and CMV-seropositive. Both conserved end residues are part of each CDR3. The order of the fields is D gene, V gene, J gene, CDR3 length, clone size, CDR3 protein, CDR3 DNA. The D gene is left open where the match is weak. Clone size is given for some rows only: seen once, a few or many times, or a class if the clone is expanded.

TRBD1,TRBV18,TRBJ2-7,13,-,CASSPGQGDEQYF,TGTGCCAGCTCACCTGGACAGGGTGACGAGCAGTACTTC
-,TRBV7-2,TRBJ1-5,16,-,CASSNPPRTLNQPQHF,TGTGCCAGCAGCAACCCTCCCCGGACACTTAATCAGCCCCAGCATTTT
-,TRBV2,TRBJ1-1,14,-,CASSARRGNTEAFF,TGTGCCAGCAGTGCCAGGAGGGGGAACACTGAAGCTTTCTTT
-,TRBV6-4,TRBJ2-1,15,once,CASGPDNGLYNEQFF,TGTGCCAGCGGGCCGGACAACGGGTTATACAATGAGCAGTTCTTC
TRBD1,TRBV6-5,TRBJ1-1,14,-,CASSRGQGATEAFF,TGTGCCAGCAGTCGAGGACAGGGAGCCACTGAAGCTTTCTTT
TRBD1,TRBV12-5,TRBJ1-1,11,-,CASRGGLIAFF,TGTGCTTCAAGAGGGGGCCTGATAGCTTTCTTT
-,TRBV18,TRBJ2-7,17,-,CASSPRGGATGNYEQYF,TGTGCCAGCTCACCACGGGGCGGCGCGACAGGAAACTACGAGCAGTACTTC
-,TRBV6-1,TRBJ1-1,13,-,CASRGQLFTEAFF,TGTGCCAGCAGAGGACAGTTGTTCACTGAAGCTTTCTTT
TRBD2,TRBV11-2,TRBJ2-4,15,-,CASSPIRGETNIQYF,TGTGCCAGCAGCCCTATCCGGGGGGAGACGAACATTCAGTACTTC
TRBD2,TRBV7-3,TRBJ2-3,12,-,CASSRGGDTQYF,TGTGCCAGCAGCCGGGGGGGGGATACGCAGTATTTT
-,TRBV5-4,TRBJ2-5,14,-,CASSSQGSAETQYF,TGTGCCAGCAGCTCGCAGGGTTCGGCAGAGACCCAGTACTTC
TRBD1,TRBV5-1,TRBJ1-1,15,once,CASSFRGGKDTEAFF,TGCGCCAGCAGCTTCAGAGGGGGCAAGGACACTGAAGCTTTCTTT
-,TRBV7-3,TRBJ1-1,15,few,CASSPGPEVNTEAFF,TGTGCCAGCAGCCCCGGCCCCGAGGTAAACACTGAAGCTTTCTTT
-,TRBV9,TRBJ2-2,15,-,CASSVETGRTGELFF,TGTGCCAGCAGCGTAGAAACAGGAAGGACCGGGGAGCTGTTTTTT
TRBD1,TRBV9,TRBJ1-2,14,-,CASSGTGVFYGYTF,TGTGCCAGCAGCGGGACAGGGGTATTCTATGGCTACACCTTC
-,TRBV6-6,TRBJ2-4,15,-,CASSYGAGAKNIQYF,TGTGCCAGCAGTTACGGAGCGGGAGCCAAAAACATTCAGTACTTC
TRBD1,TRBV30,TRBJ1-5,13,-,CAWSGTGDQPQHF,TGTGCCTGGAGTGGGACAGGGGATCAGCCCCAGCATTTT
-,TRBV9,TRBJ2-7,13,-,CASSGQVSYEQYF,TGTGCCAGCAGCGGACAGGTTTCGTACGAGCAGTACTTC
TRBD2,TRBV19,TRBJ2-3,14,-,CASKREGLVDTQYF,TGTGCCAGTAAGCGGGAGGGCCTCGTTGATACGCAGTATTTT
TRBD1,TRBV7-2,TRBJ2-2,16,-,CARRSGTGGLGGELFF,TGTGCCAGACGCTCCGGGACAGGGGGCCTCGGCGGGGAGCTGTTTTTT
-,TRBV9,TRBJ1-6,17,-,CASSVGQARSYNSPLHF,TGTGCCAGCAGCGTGGGGCAGGCCCGCTCCTATAATTCACCCCTCCACTTT
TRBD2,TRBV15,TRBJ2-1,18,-,CATSRDPHGRTYTGEQFF,TGTGCCACCAGCAGAGATCCCCACGGGAGGACCTATACAGGTGAGCAGTTCTTC
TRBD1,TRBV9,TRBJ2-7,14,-,CASTGTGSPKEQYF,TGTGCCAGCACCGGGACAGGTTCCCCTAAAGAGCAGTACTTC
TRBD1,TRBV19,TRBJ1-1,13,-,CASREDRGTEAFF,TGTGCCAGTAGGGAGGACAGGGGCACTGAAGCTTTCTTT
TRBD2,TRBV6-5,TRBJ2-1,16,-,CASSYSPAGAYNEQFF,TGTGCCAGCAGTTACTCGCCAGCGGGGGCCTACAATGAGCAGTTCTTC
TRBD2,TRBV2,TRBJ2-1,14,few,CASRGGGSYNEQFF,TGTGCCAGCAGGGGCGGGGGCTCCTACAATGAGCAGTTCTTC
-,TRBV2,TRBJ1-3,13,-,CARAGPSGNTIYF,TGTGCCAGGGCGGGCCCCTCTGGAAACACCATATATTTT
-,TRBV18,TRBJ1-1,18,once,CASSPIRGSRGLSTEAFF,TGTGCCAGCTCACCTATAAGGGGAAGCAGGGGATTAAGCACTGAAGCTTTCTTT
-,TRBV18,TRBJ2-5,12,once,CASSREFETQYF,TGTGCCAGCTCAAGGGAGTTTGAGACCCAGTACTTC
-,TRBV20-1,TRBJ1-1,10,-,CSANREKAFF,TGCAGTGCTAACCGGGAGAAAGCTTTCTTT
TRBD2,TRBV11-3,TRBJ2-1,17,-,CASSPGLAGITYNEQFF,TGTGCCAGCAGCCCGGGACTAGCGGGCATAACCTACAATGAGCAGTTCTTC
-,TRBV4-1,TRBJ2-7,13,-,CASRDPVQDEQYF,TGCGCCAGCAGAGACCCCGTTCAGGACGAGCAGTACTTC
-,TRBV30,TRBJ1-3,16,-,CAWSPGHGVSGNTIYF,TGTGCCTGGAGCCCCGGACACGGAGTCTCTGGAAACACCATATATTTT
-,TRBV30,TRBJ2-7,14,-,CAWRSGSTAYEQYF,TGTGCCTGGAGGTCAGGGTCCACTGCCTACGAGCAGTACTTC
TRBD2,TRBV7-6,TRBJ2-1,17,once,CASSPGGWDFSYNEQFF,TGTGCCAGCAGCCCCGGGGGGTGGGACTTCTCCTACAATGAGCAGTTCTTC
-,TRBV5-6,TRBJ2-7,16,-,CASSFRLAIVSYEQYF,TGTGCCAGCAGCTTCCGGCTAGCGATTGTCTCCTACGAGCAGTACTTC
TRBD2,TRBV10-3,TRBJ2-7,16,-,CAISEFSSGSSHEQYF,TGTGCCATCAGTGAGTTCTCTAGCGGGAGTTCCCACGAGCAGTACTTC
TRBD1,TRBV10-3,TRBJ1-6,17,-,CAISKQGALGLGSPLHF,TGTGCCATCTCAAAACAGGGGGCGCTGGGTTTGGGTTCACCCCTCCACTTT
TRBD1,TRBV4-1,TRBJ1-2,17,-,CASSQRGGANPLWGYPF,TGCGCCAGCAGCCAACGAGGGGGCGCGAACCCTCTATGGGGCTACCCCTTC
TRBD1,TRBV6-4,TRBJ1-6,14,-,CASSGGQGNSPLHF,TGTGCCAGCAGTGGCGGACAGGGGAATTCACCCCTCCACTTT
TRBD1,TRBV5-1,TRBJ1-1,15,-,CASSLAQGVRTEAFF,TGCGCCAGCAGCTTAGCACAGGGGGTGAGGACTGAAGCTTTCTTT
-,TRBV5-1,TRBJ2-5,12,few,CASSLLSETQYF,TGCGCCAGCAGCTTGTTGTCGGAGACCCAGTACTTC